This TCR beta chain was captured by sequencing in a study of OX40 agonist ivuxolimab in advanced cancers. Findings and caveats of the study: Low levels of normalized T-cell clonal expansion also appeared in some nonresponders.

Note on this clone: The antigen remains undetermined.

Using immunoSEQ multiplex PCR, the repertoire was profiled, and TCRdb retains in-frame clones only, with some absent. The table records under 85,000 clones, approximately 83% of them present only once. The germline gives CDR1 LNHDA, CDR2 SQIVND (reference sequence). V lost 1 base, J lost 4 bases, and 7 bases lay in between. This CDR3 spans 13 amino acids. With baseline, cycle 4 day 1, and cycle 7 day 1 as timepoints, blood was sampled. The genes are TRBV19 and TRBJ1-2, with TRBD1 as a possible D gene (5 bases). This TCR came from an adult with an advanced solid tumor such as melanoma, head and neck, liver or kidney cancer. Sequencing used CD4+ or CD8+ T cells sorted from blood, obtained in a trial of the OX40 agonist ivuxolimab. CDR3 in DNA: TGTGCCAGTAGTATAGTGGGACGCTATGGCTACACCTTC. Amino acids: CASSIVGRYGYTF.